The clone carrying this T cell receptor beta chain was counted a few times. Sequencing was performed with immunoSEQ multiplex PCR; in TCRdb, only in-frame clones are kept and a portion is missing. This sample yields 250,000 to 300,000 clones, of which over 85% are seen a single time; approximately 2% belongs to the top ten. The sample originates from a study of blood T cell repertoires in COVID-19. Background on the study: Material from acute and convalescent COVID-19 was sourced from the United States, Italy and Spain.

The CDR3 runs to 13 residues. V was clipped by 6 bases and J by 5 bases, with 11 bases between them. CDR1 SNHLY and CDR2 FYNNEI come from the germline V gene. This chain connects TRBV2 to TRBJ2-1; D is possibly TRBD1 (6 bases). The sample was PBMCs or T cells enriched from blood (not recorded which). The origin of this receptor is a woman aged 55 to 70 who had recovered from COVID-19. Written as DNA, the CDR3 is TGTGCCAGCAGCCTAGGACAGAACAATGAGCAGTTCTTC. It encodes CASSLGQNNEQFF.